This T cell receptor beta chain was captured by sequencing in a study of T cells in Graves' hyperthyroidism and ophthalmopathy. Study as a whole: Peripheral blood was acquired at first diagnosis, ahead of any therapy whatsoever. Points from the study as a whole: Before onset, ophthalmopathy was predicted by the model a median around 6 months earlier. Peripheral blood also featured most of the thyroid clonotypes expanded above 0.001.

Using RNA transcripts as the source, TCR beta CDR3 regions were amplified. First-round RT-PCR of the TCR CDR3 relied on the HTBI primer set. One entry per CDR3 protein, called by TCRdb with MiXCR from the multiplex PCR reads. The repertoire holds hundreds of thousands of distinct CDR3 sequences, with roughly 40% as singletons. The CDR3 runs to 15 residues. V was pared by 6 bases and J by 6 bases, with 13 bases of the junction left unmatched. The sample holds one count of this clonotype. Its antigen is as yet unknown. The sequence was obtained from a man aged 18 to 35 with Graves' hyperthyroidism. V and J are TRBV12-3 or TRBV12-4 and TRBJ2-7; 8 bases map to TRBD1. The source material was blood. CDR3 sequence: CASSSPGTGRLEQYF. In DNA, the CDR3 is TGTGCCAGCAGCAGCCCCGGGACAGGCCGTCTCGAGCAGTACTTC.